The 3 T cell receptor beta chains below come from one sample, sequenced in a study of blood T cell repertoires in COVID-19 (dated by TCRdb to 2019 to 2021). The receptor library was made with the immunoSEQ multiplex PCR assay. This is the immuneACCESS table as TCRdb keeps it, with only in-frame sequences that have V and J called. A part of the clones is gone; compared with another copy, unresolved V genes explain less than half, and the rest is unexplained. This sample gives 200,000 to 300,000 clones in total; about 81% of them show up just once. The leading ten clones occupy roughly an eighth of the sample. Sequenced: peripheral blood. The receptors derive from a woman aged 60-75 years with active or convalescent COVID-19.

The chain employs TRBV19 and TRBJ1-5, with 8 nucleotides matching TRBD1. Germline CDR1 LNHDA, CDR2 SQIVND (reference sequence). The V segment lost 6 bases and the J segment 0 bases; nucleotides outside the gene matches: 7. The CDR3 loop spans 16 amino acids. The CDR3 loop reads CASRARGRGSNQPQHF. The CDR3 region has the DNA TGTGCCAGTAGAGCCAGGGGGCGAGGTAGCAATCAGCCCCAGCATTTT.

This chain connects TRBV11-2 to TRBJ2-3; 12 positions match TRBD2. The J segment lost 7 bases and the V segment lost 5 bases, leaving 10 bases of the junction unmatched. CDR1 is SGHAT and CDR2 is FQNNGV in the germline V gene. The CDR3 extends over 16 amino acids. CDR3 protein: CASSETSGGPWNTQYF. CDR3 bases: TGTGCCAGCAGCGAGACTAGCGGGGGCCCGTGGAATACGCAGTATTTT.

This chain uses TRBV2 with TRBJ2-6; TRBD1 is a possible D gene (6 bases). Between the trimmed V and J ends, which lost 3 bases and 1 base, there was a span of 10 bases. The germline gives CDR1 SNHLY, CDR2 FYNNEI. The CDR3 totals 16 residues. This CDR3 reads CASSDRDRSGANVLTF. For the CDR3, the DNA is TGTGCCAGCAGTGACCGAGACAGGTCTGGGGCCAACGTCCTGACTTTC.